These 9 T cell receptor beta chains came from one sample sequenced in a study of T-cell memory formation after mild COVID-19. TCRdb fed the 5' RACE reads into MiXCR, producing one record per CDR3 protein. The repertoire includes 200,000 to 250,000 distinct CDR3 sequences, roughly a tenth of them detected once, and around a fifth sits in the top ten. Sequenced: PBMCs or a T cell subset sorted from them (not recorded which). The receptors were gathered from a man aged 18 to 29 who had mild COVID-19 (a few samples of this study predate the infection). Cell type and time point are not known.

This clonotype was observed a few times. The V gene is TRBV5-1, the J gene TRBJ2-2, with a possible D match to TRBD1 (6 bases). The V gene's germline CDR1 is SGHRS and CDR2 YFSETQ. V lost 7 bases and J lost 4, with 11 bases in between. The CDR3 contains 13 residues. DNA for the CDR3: TGCGCCAGCCCAGGGGTGGCCACCGGGGAGCTGTTTTTT. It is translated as CASPGVATGELFF. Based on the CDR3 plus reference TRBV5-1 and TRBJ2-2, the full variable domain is KAGVTQTPRYLIKTRGQQVTLSCSPISGHRSVSWYQQTPGQGLQFLFEYFSETQRNKGNFPGRFSGRQFSNSRSEMNVSTLELGDSALYLCASPGVATGELFFGEGSRLTVL.

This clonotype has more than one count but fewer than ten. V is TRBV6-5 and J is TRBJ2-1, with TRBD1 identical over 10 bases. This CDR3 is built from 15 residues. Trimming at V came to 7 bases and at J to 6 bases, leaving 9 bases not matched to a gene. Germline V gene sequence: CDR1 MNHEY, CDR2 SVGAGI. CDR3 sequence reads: CASKTPGTGANEQFF. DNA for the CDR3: TGTGCCAGCAAAACCCCCGGGACAGGGGCCAATGAGCAGTTCTTC.

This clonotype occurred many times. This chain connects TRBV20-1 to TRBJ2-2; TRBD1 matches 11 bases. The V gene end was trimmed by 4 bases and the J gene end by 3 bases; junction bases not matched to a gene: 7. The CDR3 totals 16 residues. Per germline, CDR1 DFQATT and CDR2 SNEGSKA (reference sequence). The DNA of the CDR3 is TGCAGTGCTACCTCGGGACAGGGGGGTCACACCGGGGAGCTGTTTTTT. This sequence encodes CSATSGQGGHTGELFF.

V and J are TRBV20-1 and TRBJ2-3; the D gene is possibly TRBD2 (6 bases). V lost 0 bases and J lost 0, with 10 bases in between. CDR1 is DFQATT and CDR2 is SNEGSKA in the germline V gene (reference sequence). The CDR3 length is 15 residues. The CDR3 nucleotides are TGCAGTGCTAGAGATCCGGGGACTAGCACAGATACGCAGTATTTT. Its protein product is CSARDPGTSTDTQYF.

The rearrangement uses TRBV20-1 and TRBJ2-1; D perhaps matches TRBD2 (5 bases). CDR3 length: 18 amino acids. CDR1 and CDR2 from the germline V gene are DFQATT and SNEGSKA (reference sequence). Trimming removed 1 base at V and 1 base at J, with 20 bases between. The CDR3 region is CSARGGNEILASYNEQFF. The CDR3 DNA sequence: TGCAGTGCTAGAGGTGGGAACGAAATCCTAGCTTCCTACAATGAGCAGTTCTTC.

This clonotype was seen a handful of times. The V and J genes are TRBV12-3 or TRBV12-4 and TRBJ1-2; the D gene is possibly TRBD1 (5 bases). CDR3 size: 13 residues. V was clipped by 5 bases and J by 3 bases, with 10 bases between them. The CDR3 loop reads CASSHLGDYGYTF. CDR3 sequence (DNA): TGTGCCAGCAGTCACCTGGGGGACTATGGCTACACCTTC.

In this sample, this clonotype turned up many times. The CDR3 nucleotides are TGTGCCAGCAGCCAAGATTCAGTAACCAATCAGCCCCAGCATTTT. Translation: CASSQDSVTNQPQHF. The chain employs TRBV3-1 and TRBJ1-5; D remains unclear. V lost 0 bases to trimming and J lost 3 bases, with 9 bases between them. The CDR3 loop spans 15 amino acids. From germline, CDR1 is LGHDT and CDR2 YNNKEL (reference sequence).

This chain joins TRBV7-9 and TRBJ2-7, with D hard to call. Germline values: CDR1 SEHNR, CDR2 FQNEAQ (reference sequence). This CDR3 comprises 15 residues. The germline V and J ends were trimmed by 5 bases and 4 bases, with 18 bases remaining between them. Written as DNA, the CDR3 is TGTGCCAGCAGCCCCACAAGCTTGACAAGATACGAGCAGTACTTC. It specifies CASSPTSLTRYEQYF. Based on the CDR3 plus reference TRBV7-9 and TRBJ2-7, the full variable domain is DTGVSQNPRHKITKRGQNVTFRCDPISEHNRLYWYRQTLGQGPEFLTYFQNEAQLEKSRLLSDRFSAERPKGSFSTLEIQRTEQGDSAMYLCASSPTSLTRYEQYFGPGTRLTVT.

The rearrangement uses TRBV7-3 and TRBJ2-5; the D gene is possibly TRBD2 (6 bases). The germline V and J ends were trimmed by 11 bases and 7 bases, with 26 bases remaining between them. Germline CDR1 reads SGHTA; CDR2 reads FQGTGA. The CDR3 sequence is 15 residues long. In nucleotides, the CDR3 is TGTGCCTCCGCGAGGGGAGGCGGGGCGGCAGCGACCCAGTACTTC. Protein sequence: CASARGGGAAATQYF.